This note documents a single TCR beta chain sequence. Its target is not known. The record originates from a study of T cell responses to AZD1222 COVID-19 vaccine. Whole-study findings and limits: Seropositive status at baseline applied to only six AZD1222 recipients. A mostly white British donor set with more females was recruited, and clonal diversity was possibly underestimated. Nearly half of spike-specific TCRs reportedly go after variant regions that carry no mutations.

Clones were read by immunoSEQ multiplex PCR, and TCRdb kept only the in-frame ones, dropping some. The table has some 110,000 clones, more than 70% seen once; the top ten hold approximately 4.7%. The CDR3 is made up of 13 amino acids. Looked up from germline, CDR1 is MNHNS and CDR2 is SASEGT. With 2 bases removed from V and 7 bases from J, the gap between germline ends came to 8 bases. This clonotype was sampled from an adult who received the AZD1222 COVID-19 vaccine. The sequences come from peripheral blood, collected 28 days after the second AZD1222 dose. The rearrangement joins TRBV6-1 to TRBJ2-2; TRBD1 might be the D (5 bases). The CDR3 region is CASSERGDGELFF. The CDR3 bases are TGTGCCAGCAGTGAAAGGGGTGACGGGGAGCTGTTTTTT.